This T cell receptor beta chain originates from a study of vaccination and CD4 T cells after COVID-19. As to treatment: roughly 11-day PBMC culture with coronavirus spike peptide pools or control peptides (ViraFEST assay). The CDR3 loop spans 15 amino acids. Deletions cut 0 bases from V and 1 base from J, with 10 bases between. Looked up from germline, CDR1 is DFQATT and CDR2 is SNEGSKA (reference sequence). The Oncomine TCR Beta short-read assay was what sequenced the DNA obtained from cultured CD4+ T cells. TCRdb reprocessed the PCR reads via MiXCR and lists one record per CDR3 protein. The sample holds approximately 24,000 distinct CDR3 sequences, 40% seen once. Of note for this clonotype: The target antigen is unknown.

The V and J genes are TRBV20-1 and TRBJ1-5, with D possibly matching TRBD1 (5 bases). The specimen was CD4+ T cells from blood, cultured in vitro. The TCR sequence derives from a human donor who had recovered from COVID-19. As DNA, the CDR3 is TGCAGTGCTAGAGATTGGGCAGGGAGCAATCAGCCCCAGCATTTT. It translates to CSARDWAGSNQPQHF.